This entry is about one TCR beta chain. The sample originates from a study of blood T cell repertoires in COVID-19. On the study more broadly: COVID-19 samples collected from the United States, Italy and Spain covered acute and convalescent phases. T cells, B-cell-depleted T cells, or PBMCs supplied cDNA or gDNA.

This CDR3 is 15 amino acids long. V lost 6 bases to trimming and J lost 3 bases; unmatched junction nucleotides: 8. Germline V gene sequence: CDR1 MDHEN, CDR2 SYDVKM. Source study methods: Reference gene primer amplification in the assay estimated nucleated cell counts. This table comes from immunoSEQ multiplex PCR, and its TCRdb copy is limited to in-frame clones, with some not included. The DNA was the basis for D and trimming; V, J and clone size are from that table. The sample carries about 140,000 clones, about 89% recorded once. J is TRBJ2-3 and V is TRBV28, with 8 bases identical to TRBD2. The sequencing input was peripheral blood. This sequence was found in a man in his 60s with active or convalescent COVID-19. CDR3 sequence (DNA): TGTGCCAGCAGGTTCGCGGGGGGCGCGACAGATACGCAGTATTTT. Translating gives CASRFAGGATDTQYF.